This TCR beta chain was sequenced during a study of cytomegalovirus exposure and HLA in healthy donors. Study-wide results and limits: A missense variant in DCLRE1C was later tied to TCR beta V- and J-gene trimming. Prior analysis indicated that the majority of TCR beta V segments exhibited productivity approximately 87% or approximately 30% of the time.

As concerns this clone: Its specificity is not known.

This CDR3 spans 16 amino acids. Trimming cost V 5 bases and J 2 bases, with 19 bases left between them. Germline V lookup: CDR1 SGHVS, CDR2 FNYEAQ. Primers: 60 Vbeta forward and 13 Jbeta reverse. Profiled with immunoSEQ multiplex PCR; TCRdb holds only in-frame clones, not every one. Of roughly 290,000 clones in the sample, roughly 90% were seen once. The TCR was taken from a woman in her late teens or twenties in good health and CMV-seronegative. Specimen: PBMCs. The chain joins TRBV7-6 to TRBJ2-7; maybe TRBD2 (7 bases). The CDR3: CASSPRSGGSPYEQYF. CDR3 DNA sequence: TGTGCCAGCAGCCCGCGCTCGGGGGGCTCCCCCTACGAGCAGTACTTC.